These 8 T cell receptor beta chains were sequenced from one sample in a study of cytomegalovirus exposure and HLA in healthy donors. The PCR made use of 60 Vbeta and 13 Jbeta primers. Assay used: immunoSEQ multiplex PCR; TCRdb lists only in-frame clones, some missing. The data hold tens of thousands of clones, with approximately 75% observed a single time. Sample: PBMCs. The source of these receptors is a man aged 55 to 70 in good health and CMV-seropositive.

The CDR3 DNA reads as TGTGCCAGCAGCTTAGTGGTGACGGAGGGCTACACCTTC. Amino acid sequence: CASSLVVTEGYTF. The chain carries TRBV11-2 and TRBJ1-2; no clear D gene. V was pared by 1 base and J by 8 bases, with 11 bases between. The germline V gene encodes CDR1 SGHAT and CDR2 FQNNGV. This CDR3 comprises 13 residues.

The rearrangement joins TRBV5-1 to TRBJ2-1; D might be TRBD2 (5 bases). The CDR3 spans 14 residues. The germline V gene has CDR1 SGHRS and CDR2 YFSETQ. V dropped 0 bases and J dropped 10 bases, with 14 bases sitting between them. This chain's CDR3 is CASSLGVGDREQFF. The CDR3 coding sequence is TGCGCCAGCAGCTTGGGTGTCGGGGATCGGGAGCAGTTCTTC. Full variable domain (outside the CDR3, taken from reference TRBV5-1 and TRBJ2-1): KAGVTQTPRYLIKTRGQQVTLSCSPISGHRSVSWYQQTPGQGLQFLFEYFSETQRNKGNFPGRFSGRQFSNSRSEMNVSTLELGDSALYLCASSLGVGDREQFFGPGTRLTVL.

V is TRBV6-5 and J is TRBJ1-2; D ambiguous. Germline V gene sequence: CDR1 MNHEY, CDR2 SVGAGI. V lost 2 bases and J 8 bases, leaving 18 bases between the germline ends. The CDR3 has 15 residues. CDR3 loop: CASSYRAREDRGYTF. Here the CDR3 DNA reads TGTGCCAGCAGTTACCGAGCGAGAGAGGATAGGGGCTACACCTTC.

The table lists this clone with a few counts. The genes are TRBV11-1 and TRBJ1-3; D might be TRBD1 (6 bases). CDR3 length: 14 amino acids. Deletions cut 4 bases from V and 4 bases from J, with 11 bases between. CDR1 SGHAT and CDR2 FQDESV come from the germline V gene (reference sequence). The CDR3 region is CASSSRQEGNTIYF. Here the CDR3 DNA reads TGTGCCAGCAGCTCCAGACAGGAGGGAAACACCATATATTTT.

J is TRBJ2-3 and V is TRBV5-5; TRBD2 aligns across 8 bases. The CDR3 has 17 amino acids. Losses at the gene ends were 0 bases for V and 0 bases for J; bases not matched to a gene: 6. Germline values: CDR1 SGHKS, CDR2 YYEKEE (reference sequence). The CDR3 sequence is CASSLVLAGLSTDTQYF. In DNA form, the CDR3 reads TGTGCCAGCAGCTTGGTCCTAGCGGGCCTCAGCACAGATACGCAGTATTTT. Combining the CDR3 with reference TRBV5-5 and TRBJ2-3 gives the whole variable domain DAGVTQSPTHLIKTRGQQVTLRCSPISGHKSVSWYQQVLGQGPQFIFQYYEKEERGRGNFPDRFSARQFPNYSSELNVNALLLGDSALYLCASSLVLAGLSTDTQYFGPGTRLTVL.

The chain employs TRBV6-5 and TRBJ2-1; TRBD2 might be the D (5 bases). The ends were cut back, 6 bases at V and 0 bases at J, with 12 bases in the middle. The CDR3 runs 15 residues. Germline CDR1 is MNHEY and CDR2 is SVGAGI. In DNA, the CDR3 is TGTGCCAGCAGGTCTAGCCCATTCTCCTACAATGAGCAGTTCTTC. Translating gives CASRSSPFSYNEQFF.

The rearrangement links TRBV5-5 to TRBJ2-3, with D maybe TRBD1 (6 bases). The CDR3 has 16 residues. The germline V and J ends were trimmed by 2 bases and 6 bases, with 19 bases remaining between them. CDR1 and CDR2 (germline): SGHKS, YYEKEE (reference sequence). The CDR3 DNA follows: TGTGCCAGCAGCTTTGTGGGTGGGACACTTCGCGATACGCAGTATTTT. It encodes CASSFVGGTLRDTQYF.

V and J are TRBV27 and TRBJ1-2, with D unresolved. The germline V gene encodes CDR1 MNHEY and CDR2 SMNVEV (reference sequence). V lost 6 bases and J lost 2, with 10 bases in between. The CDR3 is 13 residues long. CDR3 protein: CASSKTTNYGYTF. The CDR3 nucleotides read TGTGCCAGCAGCAAAACAACCAACTATGGCTACACCTTC.